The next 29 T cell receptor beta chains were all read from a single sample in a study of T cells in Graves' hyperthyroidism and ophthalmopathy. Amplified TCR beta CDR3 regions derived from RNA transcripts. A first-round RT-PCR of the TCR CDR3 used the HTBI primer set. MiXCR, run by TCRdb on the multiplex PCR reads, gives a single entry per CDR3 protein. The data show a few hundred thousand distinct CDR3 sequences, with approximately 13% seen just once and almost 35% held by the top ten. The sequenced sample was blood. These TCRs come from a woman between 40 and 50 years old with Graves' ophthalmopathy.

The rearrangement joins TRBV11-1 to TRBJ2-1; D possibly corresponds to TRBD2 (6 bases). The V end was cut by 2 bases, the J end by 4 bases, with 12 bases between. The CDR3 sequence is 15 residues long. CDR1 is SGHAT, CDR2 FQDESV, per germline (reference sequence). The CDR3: CASSLTAGFYNEQFF. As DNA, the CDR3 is TGTGCCAGCAGCTTAACGGCGGGATTTTACAATGAGCAGTTCTTC.

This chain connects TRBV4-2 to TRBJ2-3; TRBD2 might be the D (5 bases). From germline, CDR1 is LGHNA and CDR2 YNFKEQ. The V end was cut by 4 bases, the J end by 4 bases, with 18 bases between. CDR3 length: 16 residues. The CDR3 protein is CASSPRNHGGPDTQYF. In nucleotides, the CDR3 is TGTGCCAGCAGCCCCCGGAACCACGGAGGCCCAGATACGCAGTATTTT.

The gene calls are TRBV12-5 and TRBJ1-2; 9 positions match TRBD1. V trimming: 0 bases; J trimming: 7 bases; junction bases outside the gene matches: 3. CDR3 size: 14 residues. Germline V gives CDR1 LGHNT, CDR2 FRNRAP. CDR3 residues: CASGLVRDRAGYTF. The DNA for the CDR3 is TGTGCTAGTGGTTTGGTACGGGACAGGGCTGGCTACACCTTC.

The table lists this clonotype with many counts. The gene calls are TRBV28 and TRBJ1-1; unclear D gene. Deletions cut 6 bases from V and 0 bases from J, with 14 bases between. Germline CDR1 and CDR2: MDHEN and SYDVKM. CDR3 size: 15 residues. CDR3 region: CASSFPGPMNTEAFF. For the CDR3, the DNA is TGTGCCAGCAGCTTCCCGGGTCCTATGAACACTGAAGCTTTCTTT.

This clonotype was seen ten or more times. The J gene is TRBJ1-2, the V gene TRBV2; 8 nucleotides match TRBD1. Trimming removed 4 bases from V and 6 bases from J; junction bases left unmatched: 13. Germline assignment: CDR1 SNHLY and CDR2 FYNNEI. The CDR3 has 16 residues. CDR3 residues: CASSGRALRGQNGYTF. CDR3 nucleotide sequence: TGTGCCAGCAGTGGCCGCGCTCTCAGGGGGCAGAATGGCTACACCTTC.

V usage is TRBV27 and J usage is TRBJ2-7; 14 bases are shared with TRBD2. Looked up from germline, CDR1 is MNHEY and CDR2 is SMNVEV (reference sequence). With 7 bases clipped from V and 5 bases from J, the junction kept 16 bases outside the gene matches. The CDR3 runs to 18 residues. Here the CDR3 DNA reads TGTGCCAGCAAGTCCCTAGCCGGGACTAGCGGGAGAATCAACGAGCAGTACTTC. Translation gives CASKSLAGTSGRINEQYF.

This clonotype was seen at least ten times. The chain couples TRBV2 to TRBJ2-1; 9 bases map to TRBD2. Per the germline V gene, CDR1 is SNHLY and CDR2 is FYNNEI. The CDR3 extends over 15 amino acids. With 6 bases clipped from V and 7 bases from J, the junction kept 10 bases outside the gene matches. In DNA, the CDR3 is TGTGCCAGCAGGCGGCAGGCTAGCGGGACGAATGAGCAGTTCTTC. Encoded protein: CASRRQASGTNEQFF.

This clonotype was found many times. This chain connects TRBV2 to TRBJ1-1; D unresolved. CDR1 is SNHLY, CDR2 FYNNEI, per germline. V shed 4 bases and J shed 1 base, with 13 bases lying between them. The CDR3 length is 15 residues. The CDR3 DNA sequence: TGTGCCAGCAGTGCCTCGGGCAGTAAGAACACTGAAGCTTTCTTT. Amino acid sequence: CASSASGSKNTEAFF.

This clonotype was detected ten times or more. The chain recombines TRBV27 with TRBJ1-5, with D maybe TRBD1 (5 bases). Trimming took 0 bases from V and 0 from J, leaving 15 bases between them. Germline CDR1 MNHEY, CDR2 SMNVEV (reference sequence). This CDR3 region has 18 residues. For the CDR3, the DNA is TGTGCCAGCAGTTTATCGAAGGCGGAGGGGATTAGCAATCAGCCCCAGCATTTT. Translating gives CASSLSKAEGISNQPQHF.

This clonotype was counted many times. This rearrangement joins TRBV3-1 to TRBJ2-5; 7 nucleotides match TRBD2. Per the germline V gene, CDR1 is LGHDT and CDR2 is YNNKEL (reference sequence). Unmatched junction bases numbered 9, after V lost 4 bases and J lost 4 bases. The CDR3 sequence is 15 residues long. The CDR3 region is CASSRTTSRSETQYF. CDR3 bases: TGTGCCAGCAGCCGGACGACTAGCCGCTCAGAGACCCAGTACTTC.

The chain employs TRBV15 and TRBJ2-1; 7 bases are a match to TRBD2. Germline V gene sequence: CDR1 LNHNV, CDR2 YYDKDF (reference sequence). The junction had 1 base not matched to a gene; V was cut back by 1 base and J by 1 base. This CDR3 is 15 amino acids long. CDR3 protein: CATSRGTRSYNEQFF. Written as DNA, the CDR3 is TGTGCCACCAGCAGAGGGACTAGGTCCTACAATGAGCAGTTCTTC.

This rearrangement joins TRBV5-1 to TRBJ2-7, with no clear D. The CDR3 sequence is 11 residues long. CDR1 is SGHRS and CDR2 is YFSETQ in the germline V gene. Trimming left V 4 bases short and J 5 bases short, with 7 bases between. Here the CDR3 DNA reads TGCGCCAGCAGCAAAACCAACGAGCAGTACTTC. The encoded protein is CASSKTNEQYF.

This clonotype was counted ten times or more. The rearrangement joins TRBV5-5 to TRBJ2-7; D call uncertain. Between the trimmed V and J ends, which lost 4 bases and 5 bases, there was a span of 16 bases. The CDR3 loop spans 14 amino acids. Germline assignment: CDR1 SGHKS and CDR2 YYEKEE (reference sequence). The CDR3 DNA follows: TGTGCCAGCAGCCCAAGCCAGGCTCCGGACGAGCAGTACTTC. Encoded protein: CASSPSQAPDEQYF.

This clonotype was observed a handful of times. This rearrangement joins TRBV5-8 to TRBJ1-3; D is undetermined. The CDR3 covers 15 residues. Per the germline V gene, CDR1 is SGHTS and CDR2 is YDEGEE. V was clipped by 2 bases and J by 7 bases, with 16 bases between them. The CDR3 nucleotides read TGTGCCAGCAGCTTAGCCGGAGGTGCGGCGAACACCATATATTTT. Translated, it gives CASSLAGGAANTIYF.

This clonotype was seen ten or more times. The DNA for the CDR3 is TGTGCCATCAGCGAGGGGGGGGGCTGGACTGAAGCTTTCTTT. Protein product: CAISEGGGWTEAFF. The genes are TRBV10-3 and TRBJ1-1, with D tentatively TRBD1 (6 bases). The length of the CDR3 is 14 residues. Germline loops: CDR1 ENHRY, CDR2 SYGVKD. Trimming removed 6 bases from V and 5 bases from J, with 16 bases in between.

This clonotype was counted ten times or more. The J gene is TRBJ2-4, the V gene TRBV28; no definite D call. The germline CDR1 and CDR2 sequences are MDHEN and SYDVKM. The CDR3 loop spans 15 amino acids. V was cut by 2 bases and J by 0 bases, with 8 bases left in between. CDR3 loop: CASSLRPLAKNIQYF. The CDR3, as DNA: TGTGCCAGCAGTTTACGACCCTTAGCCAAAAACATTCAGTACTTC.

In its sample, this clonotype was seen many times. The CDR3, as DNA: TGTGCCAGCAGTCCACGTGGGCAGGGAGGGACCAATGAGCAGTTCTTC. It is translated as CASSPRGQGGTNEQFF. The chain links TRBV12-3 or TRBV12-4 to TRBJ2-1, with TRBD2 identical over 7 bases. V lost 5 bases to trimming and J lost 6 bases; unmatched junction nucleotides: 13. The CDR3 consists of 16 residues.

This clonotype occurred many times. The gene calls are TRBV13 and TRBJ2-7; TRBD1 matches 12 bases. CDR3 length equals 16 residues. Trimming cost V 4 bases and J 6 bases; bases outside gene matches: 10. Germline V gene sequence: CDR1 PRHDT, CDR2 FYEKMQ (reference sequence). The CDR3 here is CASSSQVGQGALEQYF. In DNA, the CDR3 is TGTGCCAGCAGCTCACAGGTGGGACAGGGGGCACTCGAGCAGTACTTC.

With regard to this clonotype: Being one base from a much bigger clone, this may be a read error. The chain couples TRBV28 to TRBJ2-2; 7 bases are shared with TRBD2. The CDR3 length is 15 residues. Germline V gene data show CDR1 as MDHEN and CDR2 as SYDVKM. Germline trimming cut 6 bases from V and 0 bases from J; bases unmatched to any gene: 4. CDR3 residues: CASRPGLSNTGELFF. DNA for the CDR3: TGTGCCAGCAGACCGGGACTATCGAACACCGGGGAGCTGTTTTTT.

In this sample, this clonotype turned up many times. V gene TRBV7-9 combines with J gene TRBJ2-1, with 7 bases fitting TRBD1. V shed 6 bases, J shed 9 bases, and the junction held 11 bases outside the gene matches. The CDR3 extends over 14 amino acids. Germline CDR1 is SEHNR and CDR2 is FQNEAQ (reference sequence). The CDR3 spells CASSKEGAVGEQFF. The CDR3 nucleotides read TGTGCCAGCAGTAAAGAGGGGGCGGTTGGTGAGCAGTTCTTC. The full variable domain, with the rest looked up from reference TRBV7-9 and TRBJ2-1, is DTGVSQNPRHKITKRGQNVTFRCDPISEHNRLYWYRQTLGQGPEFLTYFQNEAQLEKSRLLSDRFSAERPKGSFSTLEIQRTEQGDSAMYLCASSKEGAVGEQFFGPGTRLTVL.

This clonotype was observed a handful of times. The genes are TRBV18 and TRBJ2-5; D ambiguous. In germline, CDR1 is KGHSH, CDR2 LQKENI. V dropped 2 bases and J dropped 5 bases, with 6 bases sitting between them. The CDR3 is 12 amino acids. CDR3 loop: CASSPDWETQYF. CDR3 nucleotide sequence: TGTGCCAGCTCACCAGACTGGGAGACCCAGTACTTC.

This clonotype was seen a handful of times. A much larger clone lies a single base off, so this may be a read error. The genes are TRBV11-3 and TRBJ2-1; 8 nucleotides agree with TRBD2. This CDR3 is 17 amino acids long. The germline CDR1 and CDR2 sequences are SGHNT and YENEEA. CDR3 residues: CASSSNPGLGPYNEQLF. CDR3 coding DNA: TGTGCCAGCAGCTCGAACCCGGGACTAGGTCCCTACAATGAGCAGCTCTTC.

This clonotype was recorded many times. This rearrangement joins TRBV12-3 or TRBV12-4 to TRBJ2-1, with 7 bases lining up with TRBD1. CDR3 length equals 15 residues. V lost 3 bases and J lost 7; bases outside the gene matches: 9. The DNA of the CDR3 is TGTGCCAGCAGTTTCTGGAGGACAGGCGGTAATGAGCAGTTCTTC. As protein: CASSFWRTGGNEQFF.

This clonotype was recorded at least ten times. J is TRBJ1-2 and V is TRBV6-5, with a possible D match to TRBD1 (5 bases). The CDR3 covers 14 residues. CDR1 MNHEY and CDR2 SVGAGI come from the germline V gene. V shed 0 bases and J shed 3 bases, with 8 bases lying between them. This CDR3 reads CASSYSRGHYGYTF. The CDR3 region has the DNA TGTGCCAGCAGTTACTCAAGGGGCCACTATGGCTACACCTTC.

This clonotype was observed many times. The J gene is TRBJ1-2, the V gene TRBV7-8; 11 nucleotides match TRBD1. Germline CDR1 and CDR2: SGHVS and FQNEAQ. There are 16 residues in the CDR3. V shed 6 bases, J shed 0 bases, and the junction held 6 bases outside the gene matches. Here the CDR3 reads CASSSDRGPANYGYTF. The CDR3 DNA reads TGTGCCAGCAGTTCGGACAGGGGGCCAGCTAACTATGGCTACACCTTC. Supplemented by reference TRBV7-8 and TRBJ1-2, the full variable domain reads GAGVSQSPRYKVAKRGQDVALRCDPISGHVSLFWYQQALGQGPEFLTYFQNEAQLDKSGLPSDRFFAERPEGSVSTLKIQRTQQEDSAVYLCASSSDRGPANYGYTFGSGTRLTVV.

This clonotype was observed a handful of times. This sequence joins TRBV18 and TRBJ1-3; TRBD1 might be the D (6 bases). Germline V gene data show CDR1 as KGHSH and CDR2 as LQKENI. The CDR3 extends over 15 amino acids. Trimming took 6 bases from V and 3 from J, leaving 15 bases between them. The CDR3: CASSPQGIGGNTIYF. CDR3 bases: TGTGCCAGCTCCCCTCAGGGGATCGGTGGAAACACCATATATTTT.

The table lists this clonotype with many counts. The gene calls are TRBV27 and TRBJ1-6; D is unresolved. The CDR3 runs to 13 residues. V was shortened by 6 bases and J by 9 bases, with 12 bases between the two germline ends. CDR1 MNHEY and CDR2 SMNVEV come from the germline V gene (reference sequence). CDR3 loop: CASRSRWGSPLHF. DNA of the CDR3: TGTGCCAGCAGGTCCCGGTGGGGTTCACCCCTCCACTTT.

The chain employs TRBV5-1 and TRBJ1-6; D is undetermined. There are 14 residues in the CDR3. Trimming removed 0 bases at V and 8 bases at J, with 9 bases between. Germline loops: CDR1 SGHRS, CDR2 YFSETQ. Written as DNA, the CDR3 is TGCGCCAGCAGCTTGGAGCTTCACGATTCACCCCTCCACTTT. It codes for CASSLELHDSPLHF.

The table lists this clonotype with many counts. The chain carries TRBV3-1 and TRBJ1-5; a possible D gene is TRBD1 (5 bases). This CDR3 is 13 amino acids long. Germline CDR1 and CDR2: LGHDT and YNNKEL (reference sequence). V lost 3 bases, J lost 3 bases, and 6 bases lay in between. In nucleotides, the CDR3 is TGTGCCAGCAGCCAGGGGCTCAATCAGCCCCAGCATTTT. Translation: CASSQGLNQPQHF.